Below, 31 T cell receptor beta chains from the same sample are listed, as sequenced in a study of regulatory T cells in long-lasting Graves disease. Time point specified: newly diagnosed GD, antithyroid drugs for less than 3 months. TCR sequences were obtained from RNA taken from PBMCs. Both iRepertoire HTBI primers and Arm-PCR of CDR3 regions were used to build the TCR beta libraries. MiXCR was run by TCRdb on the multiplex PCR reads, yielding one entry per CDR3 protein. The table lists about 530,000 distinct CDR3 sequences, roughly 15% of them singletons. In addition, the sample was reused for a study of T cells in Graves' hyperthyroidism and ophthalmopathy.

The sequenced sample was peripheral blood mononuclear cells (PBMCs), obtained at new diagnosis, from a patient treated with antithyroid drugs. The receptors stem from a middle-aged woman with Graves disease.

This clonotype was observed at least ten times. The V and J genes are TRBV3-1 and TRBJ2-2, with D unresolved. The CDR3 runs 11 residues. Germline V CDR1 and CDR2: LGHDT, YNNKEL (reference sequence). V dropped 4 bases and J dropped 7 bases, with 4 bases sitting between them. The CDR3 nucleotides are TGTGCCAGCAGCCGCGACGGGGAGCTGTTTTTT. Translation: CASSRDGELFF.

This clonotype occurred many times. The chain links TRBV12-3 or TRBV12-4 to TRBJ2-3, with 8 bases aligning to TRBD2. Trimming cost V 6 bases and J 2 bases; bases outside gene matches: 10. The CDR3 is made up of 16 amino acids. Written as DNA, the CDR3 is TGTGCCAGCAGCCCACCCAGCGGGAGTTACACAGATACGCAGTATTTT. It is translated as CASSPPSGSYTDTQYF.

This clonotype was counted a few times. The chain employs TRBV25-1 and TRBJ1-6; D gene unclear. This CDR3 contains 15 residues. Germline V gene lookup returns CDR1 MGHDK and CDR2 SYGVNS. Trimming shortened V by 2 bases and J by 5 bases, and 10 bases separated the two germline ends. The CDR3 sequence is CASSEHSPNNSPLHF. In DNA, the CDR3 is TGTGCCAGCAGTGAACATAGCCCCAATAATTCACCCCTCCACTTT.

This clonotype was observed a few times. Here the CDR3 DNA reads TGTGCCTGGAGTTCGGTTTACGAGCAGTTCTTC. Amino acid sequence: CAWSSVYEQFF. The chain joins TRBV30 to TRBJ2-1; D ambiguous. Per germline, CDR1 GTSNPN and CDR2 SVGIG (reference sequence). The CDR3 is 11 amino acids. V was pared by 2 bases and J by 10 bases, with 9 bases between.

This clonotype was picked up a small number of times. CDR3: CASSLEPSYGYGYTF. CDR3 nucleotide sequence: TGCGCCAGCAGCTTGGAGCCGTCATATGGCTATGGCTACACCTTC. V gene TRBV5-1 combines with J gene TRBJ1-2; D is uncertain. CDR1 is SGHRS, CDR2 YFSETQ, per germline. V lost 0 bases and J 4 bases, leaving 13 bases between the germline ends. The CDR3 is 15 amino acids.

V and J are TRBV25-1 and TRBJ1-6, with TRBD1 matching over 7 bases. J lost 9 bases, V lost 6 bases, and 5 bases had no gene match. Germline values: CDR1 MGHDK, CDR2 SYGVNS. There are 13 residues in the CDR3. CDR3: CASRDRAASPLHF. In DNA form, the CDR3 reads TGTGCCAGCAGAGACAGGGCGGCTTCACCCCTCCACTTT.

The V gene is TRBV20-1, the J gene TRBJ1-5; tentatively, D is TRBD1 (6 bases). The CDR3 runs to 19 residues. Trimming pared 3 bases from V and 0 bases from J, leaving 24 bases between. Germline V CDR1 and CDR2: DFQATT, SNEGSKA (reference sequence). The CDR3 nucleotides are TGCAGTGCTAGGGCCCATTCCCTACAGGGAACAAATAGCAATCAGCCCCAGCATTTT. It specifies CSARAHSLQGTNSNQPQHF.

This clonotype has more than one count but fewer than ten. The rearrangement joins TRBV6-1 to TRBJ2-1; 7 nucleotides align to TRBD2. Looked up from germline, CDR1 is MNHNS and CDR2 is SASEGT. V trimming: 5 bases; J trimming: 7 bases; junction bases outside the gene matches: 11. The CDR3 is 15 residues long. The CDR3 DNA sequence: TGTGCCAGCAGTAACGCCGGGGGGATCCTGAATGAGCAGTTCTTC. Its translation: CASSNAGGILNEQFF.

The rearrangement uses TRBV11-2 and TRBJ2-3, with D possibly TRBD1 on 6 matching bases. Per germline, CDR1 SGHAT and CDR2 FQNNGV. The V end was cut by 7 bases, the J end by 0 bases, with 11 bases between. The CDR3 is 14 amino acids. The chain's CDR3 is CASKTGGSTDTQYF. Here the CDR3 DNA reads TGTGCCAGCAAGACAGGCGGAAGCACAGATACGCAGTATTTT.

This clonotype was counted ten times or more. V is TRBV27 and J is TRBJ1-6; possibly TRBD1 for D (5 bases). V was clipped by 4 bases and J by 7 bases, with 14 bases between them. The germline V gene encodes CDR1 MNHEY and CDR2 SMNVEV (reference sequence). The length of the CDR3 is 15 residues. The CDR3 protein is CASSWGTGANSPLHF. CDR3 nucleotides: TGTGCCAGCAGTTGGGGAACAGGTGCGAATTCACCCCTCCACTTT.

This clonotype was observed many times. This chain links TRBV5-6 with TRBJ2-5, with D hard to call. V lost 3 bases to trimming and J lost 5 bases, with 11 bases between them. Germline CDR1 SGHDT, CDR2 YYEEEE. The CDR3 is 13 amino acids. The CDR3 loop reads CASSSALGETQYF. The CDR3 DNA follows: TGTGCCAGCAGCTCGGCCCTCGGGGAGACCCAGTACTTC.

Only a few counts were recorded for this clonotype. V usage is TRBV27 and J usage is TRBJ2-7; D is uncertain. Trimming cost V 0 bases and J 4 bases, with 13 bases left between them. CDR1 and CDR2 (germline): MNHEY, SMNVEV (reference sequence). The CDR3 runs to 15 residues. CDR3 DNA: TGTGCCAGCAGTTTATCCACCCTAGGGTCTTACGAGCAGTACTTC. It is translated as CASSLSTLGSYEQYF.

Many counts were recorded for this clonotype. The genes are TRBV6-1 and TRBJ1-1; tentative D call: TRBD1 (5 bases). V lost 7 bases to trimming and J lost 5 bases, with 17 bases between them. The CDR3 is 14 residues long. The germline V gene has CDR1 MNHNS and CDR2 SASEGT. The DNA of the CDR3 is TGTGCCAGCACGGGGGTCTGGTGGGGAACTGAAGCTTTCTTT. This sequence encodes CASTGVWWGTEAFF.

The V and J genes are TRBV6-1 and TRBJ1-1; 7 bases map to TRBD1. The junction had 6 bases not matched to a gene; V was cut back by 6 bases and J by 8 bases. The CDR3 is made up of 12 amino acids. In germline, CDR1 is MNHNS, CDR2 SASEGT. The CDR3 sequence: CASRHLQGEAFF. CDR3 bases: TGTGCCAGCAGACATCTACAGGGGGAAGCTTTCTTT.

Notes on this clonotype: A read error may be the cause here, since a much bigger clone is one base away. The chain links TRBV6-5 to TRBJ1-1, with D uncertain. Per germline, CDR1 MNHEY and CDR2 SVGAGI. This CDR3 has 15 amino acids. The CDR3 sequence: CASSHSLDGNTEAFF. CDR3 in DNA: TGTGCCAGCAGTCACTCGCTCGACGGGAACACTGAAGCTTTCTTT.

This clonotype was recorded a few times. This likely came from a read error, as a far larger clone is one base away. This chain connects TRBV6-2 or TRBV6-3 to TRBJ2-3; D is unresolved. TRBJ2-7 matches the DNA end more closely, so the J call is doubtful. Germline V gene lookup returns CDR1 MNHEY and CDR2 SVGEGT. The CDR3 contains 11 residues. The CDR3 DNA reads as TGTGTCAGCAGTTATGGTTACGAGCAGTACTTC. Its protein product is CVSSYGYEQYF.

In this sample, this clonotype turned up many times. This chain uses TRBV12-3 or TRBV12-4 with TRBJ2-1, with 11 bases aligning to TRBD2. The CDR3 contains 15 residues. J gave up 4 bases and V 5 bases, and 4 bases lay outside the gene matches. CDR3 nucleotide sequence: TGTGCCAGCAGTGAGGGGACTAGCGGATACAATGAGCAGTTCTTC. Its protein is CASSEGTSGYNEQFF.

The V call is TRBV4-1, the J call TRBJ2-7; either TRBD1 or TRBD2 may supply D (6 bases each). The V and J ends lost 0 bases and 0 bases respectively, with 18 bases between them. CDR3 length: 18 residues. Per germline, CDR1 MGHRA and CDR2 YSYEKL. The CDR3 region is CASSQDPYGGTSSYEQYF. In DNA form, the CDR3 reads TGCGCCAGCAGCCAAGATCCCTACGGGGGCACTAGCTCCTACGAGCAGTACTTC.

The table lists this clonotype with many counts. The V call is TRBV6-5, the J call TRBJ1-5; D gene ambiguous. V gave up 1 base and J gave up 4 bases, with 5 bases separating them. Germline lookup yields CDR1 MNHEY and CDR2 SVGAGI. The CDR3 sequence is 13 residues long. CDR3 sequence: CASSYWGNQPQHF. CDR3 sequence (DNA): TGTGCCAGCAGTTACTGGGGAAATCAGCCCCAGCATTTT.

This clonotype was recorded at least ten times. V gene TRBV18 combines with J gene TRBJ2-7; 8 positions match TRBD1. Trimming at V came to 3 bases and at J to 4 bases, leaving 5 bases not matched to a gene. The CDR3 runs to 14 residues. From germline, CDR1 is KGHSH and CDR2 LQKENI. CDR3 region: CASSPQGAPYEQYF. The CDR3 DNA follows: TGTGCCAGCTCACCTCAGGGGGCACCATACGAGCAGTACTTC.

A remark on this clonotype: Sequence at one end of the junction differs from germline and may be a read error. The rearrangement links TRBV5-6 to TRBJ1-2; no clear D gene. The V gene's germline CDR1 is SGHDT and CDR2 YYEEEE. The CDR3 sequence is 15 residues long. The CDR3 DNA reads as TGTGCCAGCAGATTGGCGGGTGAGCGGGGCTATGGCTACACCTTC. Its translation is CASRLAGERGYGYTF.

The sample holds a few counts of this clonotype. CDR3 sequence (DNA): TGTGCCAGCAGTGAACTGGGAGAAGGAAACACCATATATTTT. Its protein product is CASSELGEGNTIYF. This rearrangement joins TRBV2 to TRBJ1-3; no clear D. CDR1 is SNHLY and CDR2 is FYNNEI in the germline V gene. The CDR3 consists of 14 residues. The V and J ends lost 2 bases and 4 bases respectively, with 9 bases between them.

In the case of this clonotype: A much larger clone lies a single base off, so this may be a read error. The chain couples TRBV6-2 or TRBV6-3 to TRBJ1-5; 8 bases are a match to TRBD1. From germline, CDR1 is MNHEY and CDR2 SVGEGT. This CDR3 has 14 amino acids. In DNA, the CDR3 is TGTGCCAGCAGTTTCCCAGGGGGCGGTCAGCCCCGGCATTTT. It codes for CASSFPGGGQPRHF.

This clonotype appeared many times. The V and J genes are TRBV2 and TRBJ2-3, with a possible D match to TRBD1 (6 bases). Germline CDR1 is SNHLY and CDR2 is FYNNEI. The CDR3 is 12 residues long. V lost 5 bases, J lost 5 bases, and 8 bases lay in between. As DNA, the CDR3 is TGTGCCAGCAGTCAGGGGATAGATACGCAGTATTTT. This encodes CASSQGIDTQYF.

This clonotype appeared many times. The CDR3 nucleotides read TGTGCCAGCAGCTTCAAAGGACTAGCGGGGGCCGACACAGATACGCAGTATTTT. Translated: CASSFKGLAGADTDTQYF. The rearrangement links TRBV7-2 to TRBJ2-3, with 13 bases aligning to TRBD2. Germline loops: CDR1 SGHTA, CDR2 FQGNSA. The CDR3 consists of 18 residues. V shed 3 bases and J 2 bases; nucleotides not matched to a gene: 8.

This clonotype was recorded at least ten times. J is TRBJ2-1 and V is TRBV6-2 or TRBV6-3; TRBD1 matches at 8 bases. Germline CDR1 and CDR2: MNHEY and SVGEGT. After removal of 4 bases from V and 5 bases from J, the junction contained 7 bases not matched to a gene. The length of the CDR3 is 15 residues. The CDR3 here is CASSSGQGKHNEQFF. CDR3 DNA: TGTGCCAGCAGTTCCGGACAGGGCAAGCACAATGAGCAGTTCTTC.

This clonotype was counted many times. This chain joins TRBV20-1 and TRBJ2-7; D not certain. Germline V gives CDR1 DFQATT, CDR2 SNEGSKA (reference sequence). The CDR3 has 14 residues. Trimming removed 1 base at V and 0 bases at J, with 10 bases between. The CDR3 region is CSARAGRASYEQYF. The CDR3, as DNA: TGCAGTGCTAGAGCAGGCCGAGCCTCCTACGAGCAGTACTTC.

This clonotype was seen once. A read error is possible here, since a much larger clone lies one base away. The CDR3 region has the DNA TGTACCAGCAGCCCGGATTACTACGAGCAGTACTTC. Its translation: CTSSPDYYEQYF. The chain employs TRBV28 and TRBJ2-7, with D unclear. CDR1 MDHEN and CDR2 SYDVKM come from the germline V gene. The CDR3 consists of 12 residues. The full variable domain, in which reference TRBV28 and TRBJ2-7 provide the parts outside the CDR3, is DVKVTQSSRYLVKRTGEKVFLECVQDMDHENMFWYRQDPGLGLRLIYFSYDVKMKEKGDIPEGYSVSREKKERFSLILESASTNQTSMYLCTSSPDYYEQYFGPGTRLTVT.

This chain links TRBV29-1 with TRBJ2-5; D is tentatively TRBD1 or TRBD2 (6 bases each). The germline gives CDR1 SQVTM, CDR2 ANQGSEA. CDR3 length: 14 amino acids. Trimming took off 3 bases at V and 6 bases at J, with 17 bases between the two ends. The CDR3 sequence: CSVDGESGAKTQYF. Here the CDR3 DNA reads TGCAGCGTTGACGGGGAGTCGGGGGCAAAGACCCAGTACTTC.

This clonotype was seen repeatedly, ten times or more. The rearrangement joins TRBV3-1 to TRBJ1-5, with 9 bases that match TRBD1. Germline trimming cut 4 bases from V and 5 bases from J; bases unmatched to any gene: 9. The CDR3 sequence is 16 residues long. The germline V gene encodes CDR1 LGHDT and CDR2 YNNKEL (reference sequence). DNA of the CDR3: TGTGCCAGCAGCCCGACTTCCGGGACAGGGCATCAGCCCCAGCATTTT. It translates to CASSPTSGTGHQPQHF.

This clonotype was recorded at least ten times. As DNA, the CDR3 is TGTGCCAGCAGCCCCCCGGAGGGTTACGAGCAGTACTTC. Protein product: CASSPPEGYEQYF. The gene calls are TRBV6-2 or TRBV6-3 and TRBJ2-7; perhaps TRBD2 as D (6 bases). This CDR3 is built from 13 residues. The germline gives CDR1 MNHEY, CDR2 SVGEGT. V was clipped by 6 bases and J by 4 bases, with 13 bases between them.